This TCR beta chain derives from a study of T cell changes during pregnancy in multiple sclerosis. Germline assignment: CDR1 SGHAT and CDR2 FQNNGV. There are 13 residues in the CDR3. Trimming shortened V by 4 bases and J by 2 bases, and 8 bases separated the two germline ends. Data came from immunoSEQ multiplex PCR; TCRdb stores just in-frame clones and leaves some out. The sample has about 120,000 clones, 80% to 95% seen once. The clonotype comes from a female donor with multiple sclerosis, enrolled in a pregnancy study. V and J are TRBV11-2 and TRBJ2-5; D perhaps matches TRBD1 (5 bases). This sample comprised peripheral blood, obtained before pregnancy. The CDR3 sequence is CASSSGQQETQYF. The CDR3 bases are TGTGCCAGCAGCTCCGGACAACAAGAGACCCAGTACTTC.